A single sample is the source of the 27 T cell receptor beta chains below, sequenced in a study of T cells after yellow fever vaccination. TCRdb recomputed calls from the 5' RACE reads with MiXCR, one row per CDR3 protein. The data show about 96,000 distinct CDR3 sequences, approximately 8.4% seen once. The specimen comprised CD8+ T cells not binding an NS4B(214-222) dextramer, sorted from PBMCs, sampled less than 16 days after the first yellow fever vaccination. The receptors originated from a man aged 18 to 35 who received the YFV17D yellow fever vaccine.

The rearrangement joins TRBV27 to TRBJ2-7; 8 bases agree with TRBD1. This CDR3 is 16 amino acids long. J was trimmed by 2 bases and V by 2 bases; bases with no gene match: 8. From germline, CDR1 is MNHEY and CDR2 SMNVEV (reference sequence). CDR3 bases: TGTGCCAGCAGTTTAGGGGACGGGACAGGTCCCTACGAGCAGTACTTC. It translates to CASSLGDGTGPYEQYF.

This chain joins TRBV5-4 and TRBJ2-2; D is perhaps TRBD1 (7 bases). The CDR3 covers 16 residues. Germline-derived CDR1 and CDR2 are SGHNT and YYREEE (reference sequence). Trimming took off 5 bases at V and 3 bases at J, with 17 bases between the two ends. The CDR3 here is CASSRGTALDTGELFF. In DNA form, the CDR3 reads TGTGCCAGCAGTCGGGGGACAGCCCTGGACACCGGGGAGCTGTTTTTT.

The table lists this clonotype with a few counts. The gene calls are TRBV27 and TRBJ1-3; D not resolved. Trimming removed 2 bases at V and 0 bases at J, with 14 bases between. Germline values: CDR1 MNHEY, CDR2 SMNVEV (reference sequence). CDR3 length: 17 residues. CDR3 in amino acids: CASSLVSGSGSGNTIYF. CDR3 nucleotide sequence: TGTGCCAGCAGTTTAGTATCAGGCAGCGGCTCTGGAAACACCATATATTTT.

Details on this clonotype: It may be a read error: a sequence one base away is much more abundant. The J gene is TRBJ2-7, the V gene TRBV25-1, with D tentatively TRBD2 (6 bases). The CDR3 loop spans 15 amino acids. The germline V gene has CDR1 MGHDK and CDR2 SYGVNS. The CDR3 region has the DNA TGTTCCAGCAGTGCGGACCCCGGGAGCTCCTACGAGCAGTACTTC. It encodes CSSSADPGSSYEQYF.

This clonotype has just a few counts. This chain uses TRBV4-3 with TRBJ1-3; the D is unclear. The CDR3 spans 16 residues. V was shortened by 0 bases and J by 0 bases, with 9 bases between the two germline ends. CDR1 is LGHNA, CDR2 YSLEER, per germline. The CDR3 region is CASSQDGPASGNTIYF. CDR3 coding DNA: TGCGCCAGCAGCCAAGATGGCCCGGCCTCTGGAAACACCATATATTTT.

This clonotype has a handful of counts. V is TRBV15 and J is TRBJ2-7; TRBD2 matches at 8 bases. The J segment lost 3 bases and the V segment lost 0 bases, leaving 13 bases of the junction unmatched. The CDR3 has 18 residues. Germline V gene lookup returns CDR1 LNHNV and CDR2 YYDKDF (reference sequence). This chain's CDR3 is CATSRDKRGGLTGYEQYV. In nucleotides, the CDR3 is TGTGCCACCAGCAGAGATAAGCGCGGGGGGTTAACGGGCTACGAGCAGTACGTC.

This clonotype was observed once. In DNA form, the CDR3 reads TGTGCCCGCACGCGGGGTGGACTAGCGCCCGGAGATACGCAGTATTTT. It specifies CARTRGGLAPGDTQYF. The chain joins TRBV28 to TRBJ2-3, with 9 positions matching TRBD2. The germline gives CDR1 MDHEN, CDR2 SYDVKM. V was pared by 11 bases and J by 5 bases, with 17 bases of the junction left unmatched. The CDR3 covers 16 residues.

This clonotype was counted ten times or more. The J gene is TRBJ2-7, the V gene TRBV20-1; D unresolved. Trimming stripped 3 bases from V and 4 bases from J, with 10 bases between. The CDR3 runs to 12 residues. The germline V gene has CDR1 DFQATT and CDR2 SNEGSKA (reference sequence). The CDR3 DNA reads as TGCAGTGCTAGGGGATATACTTACGAGCAGTACGTC. It yields the protein CSARGYTYEQYV.

A few counts support this clonotype. The J gene is TRBJ2-7, the V gene TRBV29-1, with 12 bases fitting TRBD1. The CDR3 sequence is 14 residues long. Germline V gene lookup returns CDR1 SQVTM and CDR2 ANQGSEA. The J segment lost 6 bases and the V segment lost 6 bases, leaving 9 bases of the junction unmatched. The CDR3 nucleotides are TGCAGCGTGAGAGCGGGGGACAGGGGGCGCGAGCAGTACTTC. It specifies CSVRAGDRGREQYF.

In this sample, this clonotype turned up a few times. This chain links TRBV7-2 with TRBJ1-2, with TRBD1 matching over 9 bases. CDR1 is SGHTA, CDR2 FQGNSA, per germline. After removal of 8 bases from V and 7 bases from J, the junction contained 5 bases not matched to a gene. This CDR3 has 12 amino acids. The CDR3 region has the DNA TGTGCCAGCGGACAGGGGAGCGGTGGCTACACCTTC. It codes for CASGQGSGGYTF. Full variable domain (remainder filled in from reference TRBV7-2 and TRBJ1-2): GAGVSQSPSNKVTEKGKDVELRCDPISGHTALYWYRQSLGQGLEFLIYFQGNSAPDKSGLPSDRFSAERTGGSVSTLTIQRTQQEDSAVYLCASGQGSGGYTFGSGTRLTVV.

This clonotype was seen more than once but under ten times. The genes are TRBV5-1 and TRBJ2-2; no clear D gene. The germline V gene has CDR1 SGHRS and CDR2 YFSETQ. This CDR3 is built from 15 residues. V lost 0 bases, J lost 3 bases, and 9 bases lay in between. CDR3 amino acids: CASSLETFHTGELFF. CDR3 DNA sequence: TGCGCCAGCAGCTTGGAGACTTTTCACACCGGGGAGCTGTTTTTT.

The chain employs TRBV11-2 and TRBJ2-1; D remains ambiguous. The CDR3 covers 13 residues. The V end was cut by 1 base, the J end by 7 bases, with 8 bases between. Looked up from germline, CDR1 is SGHAT and CDR2 is FQNNGV. The CDR3 region is CASSLVWGNEQFF. In DNA form, the CDR3 reads TGTGCCAGCAGCTTAGTTTGGGGTAATGAGCAGTTCTTC.

This clonotype was seen a single time. The chain combines TRBV19 with TRBJ1-1; 7 bases are a match to TRBD1. This CDR3 spans 16 amino acids. Germline V lookup: CDR1 LNHDA, CDR2 SQIVND (reference sequence). V dropped 0 bases and J dropped 0; count of bases not matched to a gene: 4. CDR3 loop: CASSIDSTGLNTEAFF. CDR3 sequence (DNA): TGTGCCAGTAGTATAGATTCGACAGGGCTGAACACTGAAGCTTTCTTT.

This clonotype was counted ten times or more. The rearrangement uses TRBV10-3 and TRBJ2-7; 11 nucleotides agree with TRBD1. The CDR3 covers 17 residues. CDR1 is ENHRY, CDR2 SYGVKD, per germline. V trimming: 5 bases; J trimming: 7 bases; junction bases outside the gene matches: 16. In DNA, the CDR3 is TGTGCCATCAGTAATACCCCCCGGACAGGGGGCATGGGAGAGCAGTACGTC. It encodes CAISNTPRTGGMGEQYV.

This clonotype came up many times. The chain carries TRBV29-1 and TRBJ2-1, with a tentative D call TRBD2 (7 bases). This CDR3 spans 16 amino acids. The germline gives CDR1 SQVTM, CDR2 ANQGSEA. The V gene lost 3 bases and the J gene lost 8 bases, with 23 bases spanning the gap. This CDR3 reads CSVEDAGADGSDEQFF. CDR3 DNA: TGCAGCGTTGAGGACGCGGGGGCCGATGGTTCAGATGAGCAGTTCTTC.

This clonotype appeared a few times. Here the CDR3 DNA reads TGTGCCAGCAGCCCGACGTGGGGGAGCACAGATACGCAGTATTTT. It specifies CASSPTWGSTDTQYF. The chain uses TRBV11-2 and TRBJ2-3, with D perhaps given as TRBD1 or TRBD2 (5 bases each). Germline V gene sequence: CDR1 SGHAT, CDR2 FQNNGV. This CDR3 spans 15 amino acids. V was cut by 5 bases and J by 0 bases, with 12 bases left in between.

The chain links TRBV4-3 to TRBJ1-3; possible D gene TRBD1, 5 bases. CDR1 and CDR2 from the germline V gene are LGHNA and YSLEER. The CDR3 is 17 amino acids. Trimming cost V 0 bases and J 0 bases, with 12 bases left between them. CDR3 nucleotides: TGCGCCAGCAGCCAAGATACCGGGGACCTCTCTGGAAACACCATATATTTT. As protein: CASSQDTGDLSGNTIYF.

The V call is TRBV4-1, the J call TRBJ2-7; maybe TRBD2 (6 bases). CDR1 and CDR2 (germline): MGHRA, YSYEKL. This CDR3 comprises 15 residues. V shed 2 bases and J shed 2 bases, with 13 bases lying between them. DNA of the CDR3: TGCGCCAGCAGCCAAACACCGGGACTCACCTACGAGCAGTACTTC. Translating it yields CASSQTPGLTYEQYF.

This clonotype was counted between two and nine times. The V and J genes are TRBV10-3 and TRBJ2-2, with D possibly being TRBD1 (6 bases). The germline CDR1 and CDR2 sequences are ENHRY and SYGVKD. This CDR3 has 15 residues. Trimming took off 4 bases at V and 0 bases at J, with 9 bases between the two ends. CDR3 coding DNA: TGTGCCATCAGTGCTGGACAGACGAACACCGGGGAGCTGTTTTTT. Its translation is CAISAGQTNTGELFF.

This clonotype was counted ten times or more. This chain uses TRBV20-1 with TRBJ1-1; no reliable D call. The CDR3 is 12 amino acids. Germline CDR1 reads DFQATT; CDR2 reads SNEGSKA (reference sequence). V was shortened by 3 bases and J by 4 bases, with 9 bases between the two germline ends. CDR3 DNA: TGCAGTGCTAGTGTCAGTTCCACTGAAGCTTTCTTT. This translates into CSASVSSTEAFF.

This chain uses TRBV11-2 with TRBJ2-7, with TRBD2 as a possible D gene (6 bases). This CDR3 contains 13 residues. Trimming shortened V by 5 bases and J by 0 bases, and 8 bases separated the two germline ends. CDR1 SGHAT and CDR2 FQNNGV come from the germline V gene. CDR3: CASSQAGSYEQYV. The CDR3 region has the DNA TGTGCCAGCAGCCAAGCGGGCTCCTACGAGCAGTACGTC.

V and J are TRBV7-9 and TRBJ2-5, with D unclear. CDR1 and CDR2 (germline): SEHNR, FQNEAQ (reference sequence). V was trimmed by 8 bases and J by 6 bases, leaving 13 bases between them. This CDR3 is 12 amino acids long. The CDR3 is CASGHSGKTQYF. The CDR3 DNA is TGTGCCAGCGGGCATTCTGGAAAGACCCAGTACTTC.

This clonotype was observed a few times. This chain connects TRBV6-5 to TRBJ2-1, with D possibly TRBD1 on 6 matching bases. CDR3 size: 16 residues. V lost 0 bases to trimming and J lost 0 bases, with 9 bases between them. Germline V lookup: CDR1 MNHEY, CDR2 SVGAGI. CDR3 coding DNA: TGTGCCAGCAGTTACTCGGGGGCTCGCTCCTACAATGAGCAGTTCTTC. This codes for CASSYSGARSYNEQFF.

This clonotype was seen ten or more times. This chain joins TRBV29-1 and TRBJ1-2; a weak D match, TRBD1 (5 bases). This CDR3 region has 14 residues. Germline loops: CDR1 SQVTM, CDR2 ANQGSEA. V lost 6 bases and J lost 4, with 18 bases in between. CDR3 in amino acids: CSVNVGEGPYGYTF. The DNA for the CDR3 is TGCAGCGTAAACGTGGGGGAGGGGCCCTATGGCTACACCTTC. Looking up the rest from reference TRBV29-1 and TRBJ1-2 gives the full variable domain: SAVISQKPSRDICQRGTSLTIQCQVDSQVTMMFWYRQQPGQSLTLIATANQGSEATYESGFVIDKFPISRPNLTFSTLTVSNMSPEDSSIYLCSVNVGEGPYGYTFGSGTRLTVV.

The CDR3 sequence: CASSGQGRWETQYF. In DNA form, the CDR3 reads TGTGCCAGCAGCGGACAGGGGAGGTGGGAGACCCAGTACTTC. The chain uses TRBV5-6 and TRBJ2-5; 9 nucleotides align to TRBD1. Trimming at V came to 4 bases and at J to 5 bases, leaving 6 bases not matched to a gene. Germline-derived CDR1 and CDR2 are SGHDT and YYEEEE. The CDR3 sequence is 14 residues long.

V is TRBV4-2 and J is TRBJ2-1; TRBD2 matches 9 bases. Germline assignment: CDR1 LGHNA and CDR2 YNFKEQ. The CDR3 has 17 amino acids. With V trimmed by 0 bases and J by 9 bases, 12 bases remained unmatched. The CDR3 is CASSQDPSGGGDVEQFF. The CDR3 DNA reads TGTGCCAGCAGCCAAGATCCTTCAGGCGGGGGGGATGTTGAGCAGTTCTTC.

The table lists this clonotype with a count of one. The chain joins TRBV4-2 to TRBJ2-5; D may be TRBD1 or TRBD2 (6 bases each). With 0 bases removed from V and 0 bases from J, the gap between germline ends came to 8 bases. The CDR3 consists of 15 residues. Germline values: CDR1 LGHNA, CDR2 YNFKEQ. In DNA form, the CDR3 reads TGTGCCAGCAGCCAAGAAGGGGGGTACCAAGAGACCCAGTACTTC. The encoded protein is CASSQEGGYQETQYF.